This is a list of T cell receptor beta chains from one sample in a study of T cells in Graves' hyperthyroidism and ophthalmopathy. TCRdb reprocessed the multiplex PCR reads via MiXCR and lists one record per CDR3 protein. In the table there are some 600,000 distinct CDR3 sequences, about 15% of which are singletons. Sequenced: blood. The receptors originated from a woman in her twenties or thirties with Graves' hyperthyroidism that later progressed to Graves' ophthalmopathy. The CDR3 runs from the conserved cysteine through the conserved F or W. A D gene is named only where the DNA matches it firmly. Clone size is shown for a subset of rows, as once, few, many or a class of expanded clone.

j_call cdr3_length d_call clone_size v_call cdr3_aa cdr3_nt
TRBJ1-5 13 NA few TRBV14 CASSQDHNQPQHF TGTGCCAGCAGCCAAGACCACAATCAGCCCCAGCATTTT
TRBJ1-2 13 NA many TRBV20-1 CSASRADGPGYTF TGCAGTGCCTCCCGGGCAGACGGACCTGGCTACACCTTC
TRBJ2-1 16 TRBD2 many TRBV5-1 CASSPGGLAGGYEQFF TGCGCCAGCAGCCCTGGAGGGCTAGCGGGAGGCTATGAGCAGTTCTTC
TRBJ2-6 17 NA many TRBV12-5 CASGTIEPSSGANVLTF TGTGCTAGTGGGACTATAGAACCCAGCTCTGGGGCCAACGTCCTGACTTTC
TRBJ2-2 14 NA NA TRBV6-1 CASNPAWGAGELFF TGTGCCAGTAACCCGGCCTGGGGGGCCGGGGAGCTGTTTTTT
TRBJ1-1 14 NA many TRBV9 CASSVWVSNTEAFF TGTGCCAGCAGCGTCTGGGTATCGAACACTGAAGCTTTCTTT
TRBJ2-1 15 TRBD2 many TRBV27 CASSSWTSGYNEQFF TGTGCCAGCAGTTCCTGGACTAGCGGGTACAATGAGCAGTTCTTC
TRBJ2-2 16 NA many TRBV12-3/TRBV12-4 CASSLLAGTEAGELFF TGTGCCAGCAGTTTACTCGCCGGGACCGAGGCCGGGGAGCTGTTTTTT
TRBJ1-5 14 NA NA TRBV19 CASSMWTGNQPQHF TGTGCCAGTAGTATGTGGACGGGTAATCAGCCCCAGCATTTT
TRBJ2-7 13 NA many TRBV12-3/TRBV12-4 CASSARRSYEQYF TGTGCCAGCAGTGCTCGGCGCTCCTACGAGCAGTACTTC
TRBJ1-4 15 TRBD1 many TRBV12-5 CASGYRGLANEKLFF TGTGCTAGTGGCTACAGGGGTCTGGCTAATGAAAAACTGTTTTTT
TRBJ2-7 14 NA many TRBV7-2 CASSTKTGSYEQYF TGTGCCAGCAGCACAAAAACAGGGTCGTACGAGCAGTACTTC
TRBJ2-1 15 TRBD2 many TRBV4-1 CASGSTGLAYNEQFF TGCGCCAGCGGCTCTACGGGACTAGCCTACAATGAGCAGTTCTTC
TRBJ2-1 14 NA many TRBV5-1 CASRQESSYNEQFF TGCGCCAGCCGACAGGAGAGCTCCTACAATGAGCAGTTCTTC
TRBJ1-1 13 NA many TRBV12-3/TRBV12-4 CASSLQGKAEAFF TGTGCCAGCAGTTTACAGGGTAAGGCTGAAGCTTTCTTT
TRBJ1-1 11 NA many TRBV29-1 CSVQVNTEAFF TGCAGCGTACAGGTTAACACTGAAGCTTTCTTT
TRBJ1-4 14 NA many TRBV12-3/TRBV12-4 CASSSGPGNEKLFF TGTGCCAGCAGTTCAGGCCCCGGGAATGAAAAACTGTTTTTT
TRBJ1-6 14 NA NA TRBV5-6 CASSLPPGNSPLHF TGTGCCAGCAGCTTGCCTCCGGGGAATTCACCCCTCCACTTT
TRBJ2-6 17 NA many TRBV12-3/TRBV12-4 CASKLQFHSSGANVLTF TGTGCCAGCAAACTACAGTTTCATAGCTCTGGGGCCAACGTCCTGACTTTC
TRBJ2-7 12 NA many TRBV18 CASSPSSYEQYF TGTGCCAGCAGCCCTAGCTCCTACGAGCAGTACTTC
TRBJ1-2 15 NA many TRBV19 CASTPRERNNYGYTF TGTGCCAGTACCCCTCGGGAACGTAACAACTATGGCTACACCTTC
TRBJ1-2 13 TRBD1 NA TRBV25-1 CASSVTQGAGYTF TGTGCCAGCAGCGTAACTCAGGGGGCTGGCTACACCTTC
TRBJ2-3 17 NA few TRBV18 CATPRGLRTVSTDTQYF TGTGCCACTCCGCGGGGGTTAAGGACAGTTAGCACAGATACGCAGTATTTT
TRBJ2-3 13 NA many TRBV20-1 CSASQNPTDTQYF TGCAGTGCTAGTCAGAACCCCACAGATACGCAGTATTTT
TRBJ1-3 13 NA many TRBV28 CASNPSQANTIYF TGTGCCAGCAACCCGAGCCAGGCAAACACCATATATTTT
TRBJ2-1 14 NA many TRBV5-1 CASSWGGPNNEQFF TGCGCCAGCAGCTGGGGGGGCCCAAACAATGAGCAGTTCTTC
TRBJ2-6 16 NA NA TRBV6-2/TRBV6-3 CASLSRGGSGANVLTF TGTGCCAGCTTATCCAGAGGGGGGTCTGGGGCCAACGTCCTGACTTTC
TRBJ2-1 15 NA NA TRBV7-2 CASSPRRVLVYEQFF TGTGCCAGCAGCCCTCGACGGGTTCTCGTTTATGAGCAGTTCTTC
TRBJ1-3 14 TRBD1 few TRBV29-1 CSVERQGSGNTIYF TGCAGCGTTGAGCGACAGGGCTCTGGAAACACCATATATTTT
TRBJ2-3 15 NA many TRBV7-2 CASRAPKLATDTQYF TGTGCCAGCAGGGCCCCCAAATTGGCGACAGATACGCAGTATTTT
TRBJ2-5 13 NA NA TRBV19 CASSRATQETQYF TGTGCCAGTAGTAGGGCGACTCAGGAGACCCAGTACTTC
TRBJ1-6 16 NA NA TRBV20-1 CSPSSRDGSYNSPLHF TGCAGTCCATCCAGCAGGGACGGCTCCTATAATTCACCCCTCCACTTT
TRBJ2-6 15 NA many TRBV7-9 CASSLGHLTANVLTF TGTGCCAGCAGCTTAGGTCACCTAACAGCCAACGTCCTGACTTTC
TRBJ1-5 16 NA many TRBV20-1 CSARGGAGYEDQPQHF TGCAGTGCTAGGGGTGGAGCAGGTTACGAGGATCAGCCCCAGCATTTT
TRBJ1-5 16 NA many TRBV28 CASSPFGEFWGQPQHF TGTGCCAGCAGCCCATTCGGGGAGTTCTGGGGTCAGCCCCAGCATTTT
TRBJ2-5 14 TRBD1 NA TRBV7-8 CASSTQGDQETQYF TGTGCCAGCAGCACCCAGGGGGATCAAGAGACCCAGTACTTC
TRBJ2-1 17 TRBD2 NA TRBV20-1 CSAKKSGRVPTGNEQFF TGCAGTGCCAAAAAAAGCGGGAGGGTCCCTACGGGGAATGAGCAGTTCTTC
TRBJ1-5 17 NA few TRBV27 CASSSRASREGNQPQHF TGTGCCAGCAGTTCCCGGGCCTCCCGTGAGGGCAATCAGCCCCAGCATTTT
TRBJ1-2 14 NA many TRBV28 CASSLRDGSYGYTF TGTGCCAGCAGTCTCCGGGACGGAAGCTATGGCTACACCTTC
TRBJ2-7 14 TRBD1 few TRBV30 CAWSLGTASYEQYF TGTGCCTGGAGTCTCGGGACAGCTTCCTACGAGCAGTACTTC
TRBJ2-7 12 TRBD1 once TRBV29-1 CSVEGTAYEQYF TGCAGCGTCGAGGGGACAGCCTACGAGCAGTACTTC
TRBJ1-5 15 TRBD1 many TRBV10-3 CAISDRDRGNQPQHF TGTGCCATCAGTGACCGGGACAGGGGGAACCAGCCCCAGCATTTT
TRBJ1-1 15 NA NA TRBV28 CATTKGLTLNTEAFF TGTGCCACAACGAAAGGGCTAACCTTGAACACTGAAGCTTTCTTT
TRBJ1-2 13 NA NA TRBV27 CASSVRESYGYTF TGTGCCAGCAGTGTCCGGGAATCCTATGGCTACACCTTC
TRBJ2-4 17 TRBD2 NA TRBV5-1 CASSLGGLAGAKNIQYF TGCGCCAGCAGCTTGGGTGGACTAGCGGGAGCCAAAAACATTCAGTACTTC
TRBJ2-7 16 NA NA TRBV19 CASSITTGTGSYEQYF TGTGCCAGTAGTATTACTACCGGGACGGGCTCCTACGAGCAGTACTTC
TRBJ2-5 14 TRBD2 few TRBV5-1 CASSMDGREETQYF TGCGCCAGCAGCATGGACGGGAGGGAAGAGACCCAGTACTTC
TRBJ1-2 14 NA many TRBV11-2 CASSPTGSNYGYTF TGTGCCAGCAGCCCCACAGGGTCCAACTATGGCTACACCTTC
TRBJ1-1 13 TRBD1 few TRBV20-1 CSAGGQGNTEAFF TGCAGTGCTGGAGGACAGGGGAACACTGAAGCTTTCTTT
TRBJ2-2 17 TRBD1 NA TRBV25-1 CASSESGRGQGTGELFF TGTGCCAGCAGTGAATCGGGCAGGGGGCAAGGCACCGGGGAGCTGTTTTTT